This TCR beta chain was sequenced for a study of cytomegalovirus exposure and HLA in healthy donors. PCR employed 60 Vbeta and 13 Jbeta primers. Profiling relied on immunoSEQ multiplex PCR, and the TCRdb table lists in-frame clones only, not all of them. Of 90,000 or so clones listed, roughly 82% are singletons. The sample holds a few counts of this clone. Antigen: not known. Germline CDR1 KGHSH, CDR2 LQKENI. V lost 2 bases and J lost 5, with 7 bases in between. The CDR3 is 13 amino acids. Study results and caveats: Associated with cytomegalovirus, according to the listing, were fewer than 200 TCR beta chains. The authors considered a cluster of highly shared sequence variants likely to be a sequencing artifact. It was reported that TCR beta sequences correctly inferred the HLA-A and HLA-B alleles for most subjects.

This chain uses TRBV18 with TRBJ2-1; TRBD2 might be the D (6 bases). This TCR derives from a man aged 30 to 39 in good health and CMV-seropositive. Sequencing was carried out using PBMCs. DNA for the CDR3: TGTGCCAGCTCACCAACGGGAGACAATGAGCAGTTCTTC. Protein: CASSPTGDNEQFF.